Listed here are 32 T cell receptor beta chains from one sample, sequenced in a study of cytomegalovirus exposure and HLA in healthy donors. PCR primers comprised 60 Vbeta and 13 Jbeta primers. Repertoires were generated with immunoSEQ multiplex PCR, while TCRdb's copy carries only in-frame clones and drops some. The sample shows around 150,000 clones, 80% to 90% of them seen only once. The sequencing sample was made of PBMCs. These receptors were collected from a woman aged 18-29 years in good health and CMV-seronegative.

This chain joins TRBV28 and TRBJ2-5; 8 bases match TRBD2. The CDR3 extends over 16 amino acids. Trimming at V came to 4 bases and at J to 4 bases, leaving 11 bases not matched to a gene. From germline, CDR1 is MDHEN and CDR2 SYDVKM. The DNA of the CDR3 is TGTGCCAGCAGTTGGGGGAGGGCGGGGGGAAGAGAGACCCAGTACTTC. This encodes CASSWGRAGGRETQYF.

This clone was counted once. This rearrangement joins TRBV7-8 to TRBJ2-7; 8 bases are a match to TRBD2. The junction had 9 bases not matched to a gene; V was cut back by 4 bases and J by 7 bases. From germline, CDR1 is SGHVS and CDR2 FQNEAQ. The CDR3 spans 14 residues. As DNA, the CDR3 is TGTGCCAGCAGCTGGACGGGGACTAGTGGGGAGCAGTACTTC. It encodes CASSWTGTSGEQYF. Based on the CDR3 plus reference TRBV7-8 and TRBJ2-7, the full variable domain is GAGVSQSPRYKVAKRGQDVALRCDPISGHVSLFWYQQALGQGPEFLTYFQNEAQLDKSGLPSDRFFAERPEGSVSTLKIQRTQQEDSAVYLCASSWTGTSGEQYFGPGTRLTVT.

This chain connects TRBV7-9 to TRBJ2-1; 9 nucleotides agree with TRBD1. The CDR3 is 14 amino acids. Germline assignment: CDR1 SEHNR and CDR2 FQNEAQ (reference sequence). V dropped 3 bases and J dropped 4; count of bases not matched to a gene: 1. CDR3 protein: CASSLGTGYNEQFF. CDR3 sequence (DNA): TGTGCCAGCAGCTTGGGGACAGGGTACAATGAGCAGTTCTTC. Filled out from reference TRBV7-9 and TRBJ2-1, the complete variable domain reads DTGVSQNPRHKITKRGQNVTFRCDPISEHNRLYWYRQTLGQGPEFLTYFQNEAQLEKSRLLSDRFSAERPKGSFSTLEIQRTEQGDSAMYLCASSLGTGYNEQFFGPGTRLTVL.

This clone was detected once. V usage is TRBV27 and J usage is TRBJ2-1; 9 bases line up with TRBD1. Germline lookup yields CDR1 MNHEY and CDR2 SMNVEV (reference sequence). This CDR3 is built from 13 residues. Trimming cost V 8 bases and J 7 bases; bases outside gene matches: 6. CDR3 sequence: CASPGQGMNEQFF. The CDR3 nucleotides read TGTGCCAGCCCGGGACAGGGAATGAATGAGCAGTTCTTC.

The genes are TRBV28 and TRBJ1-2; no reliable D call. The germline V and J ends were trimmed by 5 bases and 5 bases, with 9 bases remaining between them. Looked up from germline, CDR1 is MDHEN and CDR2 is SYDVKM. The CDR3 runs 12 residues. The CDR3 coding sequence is TGTGCCAGCAGTACCACAGAATATGGCTACACCTTC. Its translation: CASSTTEYGYTF.

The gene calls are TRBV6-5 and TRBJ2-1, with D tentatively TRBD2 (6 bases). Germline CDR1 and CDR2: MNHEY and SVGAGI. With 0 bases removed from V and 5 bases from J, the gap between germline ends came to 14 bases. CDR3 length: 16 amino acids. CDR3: CASSYSGGKANNEQFF. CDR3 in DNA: TGTGCCAGCAGTTACTCGGGCGGGAAGGCTAACAATGAGCAGTTCTTC.

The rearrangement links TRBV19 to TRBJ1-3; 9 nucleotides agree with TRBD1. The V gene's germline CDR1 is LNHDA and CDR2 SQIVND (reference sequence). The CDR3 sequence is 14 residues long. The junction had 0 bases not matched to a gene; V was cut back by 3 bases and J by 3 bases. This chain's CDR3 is CASSMGQGGNTIYF. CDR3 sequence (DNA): TGTGCCAGTAGTATGGGACAGGGTGGAAACACCATATATTTT.

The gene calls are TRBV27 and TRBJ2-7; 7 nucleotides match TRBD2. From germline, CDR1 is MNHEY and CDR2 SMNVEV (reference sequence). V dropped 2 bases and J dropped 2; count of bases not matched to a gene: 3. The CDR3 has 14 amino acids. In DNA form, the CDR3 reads TGTGCCAGCAGTTTAACGCGGGGGACCTACGAGCAGTACTTC. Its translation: CASSLTRGTYEQYF.

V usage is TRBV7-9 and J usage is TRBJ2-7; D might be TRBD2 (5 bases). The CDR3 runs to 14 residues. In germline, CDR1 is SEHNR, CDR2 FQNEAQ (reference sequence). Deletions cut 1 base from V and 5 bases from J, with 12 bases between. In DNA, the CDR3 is TGTGCCAGCAGCTTAGTCCCCCCGGGGAACGAGCAGTACTTC. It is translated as CASSLVPPGNEQYF.

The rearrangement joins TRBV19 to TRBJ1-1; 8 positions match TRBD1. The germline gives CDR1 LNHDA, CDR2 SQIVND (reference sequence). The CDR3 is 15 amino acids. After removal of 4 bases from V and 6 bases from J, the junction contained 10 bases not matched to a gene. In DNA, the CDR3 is TGTGCCAGTAGTACCCAAGGACAGGGTGGGCCTGAAGCTTTCTTT. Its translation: CASSTQGQGGPEAFF. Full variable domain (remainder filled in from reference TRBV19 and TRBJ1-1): DGGITQSPKYLFRKEGQNVTLSCEQNLNHDAMYWYRQDPGQGLRLIYYSQIVNDFQKGDIAEGYSVSREKKESFPLTVTSAQKNPTAFYLCASSTQGQGGPEAFFGQGTRLTVV.

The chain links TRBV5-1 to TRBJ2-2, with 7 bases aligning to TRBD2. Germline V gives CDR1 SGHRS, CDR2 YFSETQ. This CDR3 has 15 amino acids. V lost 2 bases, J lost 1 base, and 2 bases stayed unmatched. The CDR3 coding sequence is TGCGCCAGCAGCTTAGCGGGATGGAACACCGGGGAGCTGTTTTTT. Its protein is CASSLAGWNTGELFF.

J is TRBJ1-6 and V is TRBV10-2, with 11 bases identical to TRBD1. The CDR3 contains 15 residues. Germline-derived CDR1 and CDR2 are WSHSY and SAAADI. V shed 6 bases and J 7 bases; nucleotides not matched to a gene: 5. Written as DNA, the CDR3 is TGCGCCAGCAGCCGGACAGGGGGCGTCAATTCACCCCTCCACTTT. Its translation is CASSRTGGVNSPLHF.

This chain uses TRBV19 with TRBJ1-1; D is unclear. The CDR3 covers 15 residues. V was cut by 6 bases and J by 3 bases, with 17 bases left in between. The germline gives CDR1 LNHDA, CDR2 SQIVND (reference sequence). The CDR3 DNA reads TGTGCCAGTAGGTCCCGGTCAGCCGGGGACACTGAAGCTTTCTTT. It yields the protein CASRSRSAGDTEAFF.

The CDR3 sequence: CASSNSGLHGTDTQYF. Here the CDR3 DNA reads TGTGCCAGCAGTAACTCTGGACTCCATGGCACAGATACGCAGTATTTT. This chain links TRBV11-2 with TRBJ2-3, with D perhaps matching TRBD2 (5 bases). The CDR3 runs to 16 residues. V gave up 6 bases and J gave up 1 base, with 17 bases separating them. Looked up from germline, CDR1 is SGHAT and CDR2 is FQNNGV.

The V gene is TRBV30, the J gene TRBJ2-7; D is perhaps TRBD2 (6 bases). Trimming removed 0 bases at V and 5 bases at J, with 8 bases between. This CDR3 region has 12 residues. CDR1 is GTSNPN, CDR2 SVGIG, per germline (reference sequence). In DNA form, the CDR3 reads TGTGCCTGGAGTGTATGGGGGGACGAGCAGTACTTC. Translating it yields CAWSVWGDEQYF.

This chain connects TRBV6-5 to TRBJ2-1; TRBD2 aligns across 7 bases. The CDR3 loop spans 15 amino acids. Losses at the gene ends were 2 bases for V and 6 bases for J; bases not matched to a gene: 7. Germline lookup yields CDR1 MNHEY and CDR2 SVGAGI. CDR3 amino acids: CASSYVRGGGNEQFF. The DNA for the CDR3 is TGTGCCAGCAGTTACGTGCGTGGGGGGGGCAATGAGCAGTTCTTC.

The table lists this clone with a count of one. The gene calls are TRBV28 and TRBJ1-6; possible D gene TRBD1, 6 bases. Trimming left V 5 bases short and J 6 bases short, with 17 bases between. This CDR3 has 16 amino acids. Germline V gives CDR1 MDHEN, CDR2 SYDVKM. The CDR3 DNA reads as TGTGCCAGCAGTGGAGGCCGGGACACCTTTAATTCACCCCTCCACTTT. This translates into CASSGGRDTFNSPLHF.

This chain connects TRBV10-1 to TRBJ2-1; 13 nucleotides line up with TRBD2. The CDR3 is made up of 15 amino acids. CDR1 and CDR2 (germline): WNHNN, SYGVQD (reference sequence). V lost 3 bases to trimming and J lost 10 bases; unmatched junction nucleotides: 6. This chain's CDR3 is CASSDTSGRVGEQFF. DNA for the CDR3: TGCGCCAGCAGTGATACTAGCGGGAGGGTTGGCGAGCAGTTCTTC.

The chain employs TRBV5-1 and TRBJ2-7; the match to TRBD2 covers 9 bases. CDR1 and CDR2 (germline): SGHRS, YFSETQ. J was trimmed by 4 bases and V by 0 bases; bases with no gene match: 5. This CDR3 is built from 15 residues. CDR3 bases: TGCGCCAGCAGCTTGGGGCTAGCGGGGCCTTACGAGCAGTACTTC. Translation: CASSLGLAGPYEQYF. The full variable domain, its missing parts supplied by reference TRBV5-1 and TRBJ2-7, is KAGVTQTPRYLIKTRGQQVTLSCSPISGHRSVSWYQQTPGQGLQFLFEYFSETQRNKGNFPGRFSGRQFSNSRSEMNVSTLELGDSALYLCASSLGLAGPYEQYFGPGTRLTVT.

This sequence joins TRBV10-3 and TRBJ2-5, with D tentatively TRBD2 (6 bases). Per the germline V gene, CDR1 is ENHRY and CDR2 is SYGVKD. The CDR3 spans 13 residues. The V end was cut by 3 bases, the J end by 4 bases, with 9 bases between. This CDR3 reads CAISDPGGETQYF. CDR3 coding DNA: TGTGCCATCAGTGATCCCGGGGGAGAGACCCAGTACTTC.

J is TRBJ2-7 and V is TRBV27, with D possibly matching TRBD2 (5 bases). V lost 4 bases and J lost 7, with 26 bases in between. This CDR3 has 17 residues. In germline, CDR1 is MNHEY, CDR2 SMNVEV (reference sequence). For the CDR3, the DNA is TGTGCCAGCAGTTCGTCAATGGGGTTGGGATCTTCGGGGGAGCAGTACTTC. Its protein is CASSSSMGLGSSGEQYF.

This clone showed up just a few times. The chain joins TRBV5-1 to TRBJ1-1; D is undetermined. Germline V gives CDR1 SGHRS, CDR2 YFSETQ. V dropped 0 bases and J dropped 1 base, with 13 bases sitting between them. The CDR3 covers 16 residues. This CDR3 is CASSLAPRSPNTEAFF. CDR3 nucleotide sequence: TGCGCCAGCAGCTTGGCCCCAAGGAGTCCGAACACTGAAGCTTTCTTT.

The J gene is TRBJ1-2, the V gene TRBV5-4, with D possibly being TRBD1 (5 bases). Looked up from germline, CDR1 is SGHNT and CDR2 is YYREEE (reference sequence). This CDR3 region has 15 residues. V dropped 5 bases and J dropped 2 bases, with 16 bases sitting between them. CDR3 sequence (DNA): TGTGCCAGCAGTCCACGGGACGCGGGGAACTATGGCTACACCTTC. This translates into CASSPRDAGNYGYTF. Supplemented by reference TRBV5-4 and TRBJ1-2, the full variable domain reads ETGVTQSPTHLIKTRGQQVTLRCSSQSGHNTVSWYQQALGQGPQFIFQYYREEENGRGNFPPRFSGLQFPNYSSELNVNALELDDSALYLCASSPRDAGNYGYTFGSGTRLTVV.

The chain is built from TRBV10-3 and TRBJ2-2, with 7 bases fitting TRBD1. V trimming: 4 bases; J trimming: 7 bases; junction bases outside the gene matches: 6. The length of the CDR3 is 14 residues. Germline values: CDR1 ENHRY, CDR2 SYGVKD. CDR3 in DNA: TGTGCCATCAGTGGTGTGACAGGGTTCGGGGAGCTGTTTTTT. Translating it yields CAISGVTGFGELFF.

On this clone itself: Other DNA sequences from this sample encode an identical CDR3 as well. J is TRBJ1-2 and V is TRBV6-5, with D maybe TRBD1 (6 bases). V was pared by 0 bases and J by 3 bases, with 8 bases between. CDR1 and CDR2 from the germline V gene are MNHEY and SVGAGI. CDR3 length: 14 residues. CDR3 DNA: TGTGCCAGCAGTTACTCTGCAGGGGACTATGGCTACACCTTC. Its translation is CASSYSAGDYGYTF.

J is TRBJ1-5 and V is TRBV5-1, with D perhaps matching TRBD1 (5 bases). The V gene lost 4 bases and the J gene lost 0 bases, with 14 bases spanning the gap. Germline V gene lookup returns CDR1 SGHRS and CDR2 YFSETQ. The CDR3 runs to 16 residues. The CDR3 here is CASSQGGGYSNQPQHF. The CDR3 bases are TGCGCCAGCAGCCAGGGAGGAGGGTATAGCAATCAGCCCCAGCATTTT. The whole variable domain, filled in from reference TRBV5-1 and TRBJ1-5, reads KAGVTQTPRYLIKTRGQQVTLSCSPISGHRSVSWYQQTPGQGLQFLFEYFSETQRNKGNFPGRFSGRQFSNSRSEMNVSTLELGDSALYLCASSQGGGYSNQPQHFGDGTRLSIL.

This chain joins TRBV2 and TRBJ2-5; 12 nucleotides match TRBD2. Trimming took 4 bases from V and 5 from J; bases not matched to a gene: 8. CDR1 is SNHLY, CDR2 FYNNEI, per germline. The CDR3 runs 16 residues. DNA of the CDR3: TGTGCCAGCAGTGGCCCTAGCGGGGGGGCAGGGGAGACCCAGTACTTC. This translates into CASSGPSGGAGETQYF.

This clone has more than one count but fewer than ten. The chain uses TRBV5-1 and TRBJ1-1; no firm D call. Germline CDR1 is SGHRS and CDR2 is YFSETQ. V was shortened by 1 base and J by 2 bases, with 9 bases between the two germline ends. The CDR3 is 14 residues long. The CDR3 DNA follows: TGCGCCAGCAGCTTGTTCAGGTATAACACTGAAGCTTTCTTT. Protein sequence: CASSLFRYNTEAFF.

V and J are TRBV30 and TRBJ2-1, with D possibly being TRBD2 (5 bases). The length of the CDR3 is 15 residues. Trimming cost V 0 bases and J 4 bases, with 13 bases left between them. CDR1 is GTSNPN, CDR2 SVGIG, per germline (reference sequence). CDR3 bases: TGTGCCTGGAGTGTTTCCCAGCGGCCATACAATGAGCAGTTCTTC. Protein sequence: CAWSVSQRPYNEQFF.

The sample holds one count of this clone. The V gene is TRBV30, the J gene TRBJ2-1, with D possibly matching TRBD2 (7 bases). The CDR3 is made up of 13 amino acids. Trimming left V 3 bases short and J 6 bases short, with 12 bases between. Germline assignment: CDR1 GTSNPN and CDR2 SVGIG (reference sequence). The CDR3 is CAWRAGHLNEQFF. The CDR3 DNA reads TGTGCCTGGAGAGCGGGACATCTCAATGAGCAGTTCTTC.

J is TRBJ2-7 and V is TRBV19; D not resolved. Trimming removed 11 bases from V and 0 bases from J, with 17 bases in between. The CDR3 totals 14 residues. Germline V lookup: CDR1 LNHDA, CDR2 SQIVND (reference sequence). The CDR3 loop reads CAAGMVFPSYEQYF. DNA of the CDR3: TGTGCCGCTGGCATGGTTTTCCCCTCCTACGAGCAGTACTTC.

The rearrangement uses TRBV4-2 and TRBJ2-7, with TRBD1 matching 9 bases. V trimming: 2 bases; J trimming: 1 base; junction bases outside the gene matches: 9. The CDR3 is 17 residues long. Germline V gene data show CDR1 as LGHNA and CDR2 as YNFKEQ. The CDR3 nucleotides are TGTGCCAGCAGCCAACAACCCGGGACAGGGAGTTCCTACGAGCAGTACTTC. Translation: CASSQQPGTGSSYEQYF.